One sample yielded the 23 T cell receptor beta chains listed below, sequenced in a study of blood T cell repertoires in COVID-19. Profiling relied on immunoSEQ multiplex PCR, and the TCRdb table lists in-frame clones only, not all of them. The sample carries over 85,000 clones, 87% recorded once. The sequencing sample was made of peripheral blood. Receptors originate from a woman of 80 years or more with acute or convalescent COVID-19.

The rearrangement joins TRBV6-5 to TRBJ2-3; TRBD2 agrees at 10 bases. The CDR3 has 16 residues. The junction had 7 bases not matched to a gene; V was cut back by 2 bases and J by 5 bases. Germline loops: CDR1 MNHEY, CDR2 SVGAGI. The CDR3 DNA follows: TGTGCCAGCAGTTACAGGGTAGCGGGGGGAGTAGATACGCAGTATTTT. It codes for CASSYRVAGGVDTQYF.

The V gene is TRBV19, the J gene TRBJ2-3; 14 bases are a match to TRBD2. CDR3 length: 16 amino acids. V gave up 6 bases and J gave up 3 bases; unmatched junction bases: 5. Germline CDR1 reads LNHDA; CDR2 reads SQIVND (reference sequence). This CDR3 reads CASRRLAGGPTDTQYF. CDR3 sequence (DNA): TGTGCCAGTAGGCGACTAGCGGGGGGGCCGACAGATACGCAGTATTTT. The complete variable domain, with remaining parts taken from reference TRBV19 and TRBJ2-3, reads DGGITQSPKYLFRKEGQNVTLSCEQNLNHDAMYWYRQDPGQGLRLIYYSQIVNDFQKGDIAEGYSVSREKKESFPLTVTSAQKNPTAFYLCASRRLAGGPTDTQYFGPGTRLTVL.

This clone was seen a few times. The chain is built from TRBV30 and TRBJ1-4; D perhaps matches TRBD1 (5 bases). This CDR3 is built from 13 residues. The V end was cut by 1 base, the J end by 5 bases, with 8 bases between. Germline values: CDR1 GTSNPN, CDR2 SVGIG (reference sequence). CDR3 in amino acids: CAWSAGLNEKLFF. Here the CDR3 DNA reads TGTGCCTGGAGTGCGGGACTGAATGAAAAACTGTTTTTT. Full variable domain (outside the CDR3, taken from reference TRBV30 and TRBJ1-4): SQTIHQWPATLVQPVGSPLSLECTVEGTSNPNLYWYRQAAGRGLQLLFYSVGIGQISSEVPQNLSASRPQDRQFILSSKKLLLSDSGFYLCAWSAGLNEKLFFGSGTQLSVL.

The CDR3 sequence: CASNPMPGTANQPQHF. The CDR3 DNA follows: TGTGCCAGCAACCCTATGCCCGGGACAGCTAATCAGCCCCAGCATTTT. This rearrangement joins TRBV7-8 to TRBJ1-5; 7 nucleotides match TRBD1. V dropped 7 bases and J dropped 4; count of bases not matched to a gene: 13. CDR3 length: 16 amino acids. Germline CDR1 SGHVS, CDR2 FQNEAQ. The full variable domain, rest sourced from reference TRBV7-8 and TRBJ1-5, is GAGVSQSPRYKVAKRGQDVALRCDPISGHVSLFWYQQALGQGPEFLTYFQNEAQLDKSGLPSDRFFAERPEGSVSTLKIQRTQQEDSAVYLCASNPMPGTANQPQHFGDGTRLSIL.

The rearrangement joins TRBV18 to TRBJ1-2; D ambiguous. The CDR3 contains 15 residues. Germline CDR1 KGHSH, CDR2 LQKENI. The V and J ends lost 2 bases and 3 bases respectively, with 13 bases between them. The CDR3 reads CASSPTSPVDYGYTF. CDR3 nucleotide sequence: TGTGCCAGCTCACCAACTTCCCCGGTCGACTATGGCTACACCTTC.

This clone was seen a single time. The rearrangement uses TRBV20-1 and TRBJ2-2; 11 bases are shared with TRBD2. The CDR3 spans 15 residues. Germline-derived CDR1 and CDR2 are DFQATT and SNEGSKA (reference sequence). Germline trimming cut 3 bases from V and 6 bases from J; bases unmatched to any gene: 6. The CDR3 here is CSASNSGRAAGELFF. The CDR3 bases are TGCAGTGCTAGTAATAGCGGGAGGGCCGCCGGGGAGCTGTTTTTT.

The CDR3 region has the DNA TGTGCCAGCAGCTTAGATCCAGGCCCCACAGATACGCAGTATTTT. It translates to CASSLDPGPTDTQYF. The chain has TRBV11-3 and TRBJ2-3, with D uncertain. Germline values: CDR1 SGHNT, CDR2 YENEEA. The CDR3 is made up of 15 amino acids. Deletions cut 0 bases from V and 2 bases from J, with 9 bases between.

J is TRBJ2-2 and V is TRBV3-1 (or the pseudogene TRBV3-2), with 8 bases that match TRBD1. The CDR3 is made up of 16 amino acids. The V gene end was trimmed by 4 bases and the J gene end by 5 bases; junction bases not matched to a gene: 9. CDR1 is LGHDT, CDR2 YNNKEL, per germline (reference sequence). CDR3 in amino acids: CASSPLLDRGTGELFF. CDR3 bases: TGTGCCAGCAGCCCCTTACTCGACAGGGGAACCGGGGAGCTGTTTTTT.

This clone was counted a few times. The rearrangement links TRBV7-2 to TRBJ2-7, with a weak D call TRBD1 (6 bases). This CDR3 spans 16 amino acids. Germline V CDR1 and CDR2: SGHTA, FQGNSA. V gave up 6 bases and J gave up 2 bases, with 20 bases separating them. The CDR3 is CASSRTGRRDTYEQYF. The CDR3 nucleotides are TGTGCCAGCAGTAGGACTGGTCGACGGGACACCTACGAGCAGTACTTC.

The chain is built from TRBV9 and TRBJ2-5, with 9 bases lining up with TRBD1. The J segment lost 4 bases and the V segment lost 3 bases, leaving 10 bases of the junction unmatched. The CDR3 is 16 residues long. CDR1 is SGDLS and CDR2 is YYNGEE in the germline V gene. The CDR3 here is CASSANPGQGGETQYF. The CDR3 DNA follows: TGTGCCAGCAGCGCAAACCCGGGACAGGGAGGAGAGACCCAGTACTTC.

The rearrangement joins TRBV29-1 to TRBJ2-3; D is perhaps TRBD2 (6 bases). Deletions cut 3 bases from V and 0 bases from J, with 10 bases between. Germline V gene lookup returns CDR1 SQVTM and CDR2 ANQGSEA. This CDR3 contains 14 residues. The CDR3 sequence: CSVDGGGSTDTQYF. As DNA, the CDR3 is TGCAGCGTTGACGGTGGGGGGAGCACAGATACGCAGTATTTT.

The chain carries TRBV7-2 and TRBJ2-7; 7 nucleotides match TRBD2. CDR1 is SGHTA and CDR2 is FQGNSA in the germline V gene. After removal of 5 bases from V and 7 bases from J, the junction contained 26 bases not matched to a gene. The length of the CDR3 is 19 residues. The CDR3 loop reads CASSPPMPFLETGGREQYF. CDR3 bases: TGTGCCAGCAGCCCCCCGATGCCATTTTTAGAGACGGGAGGCCGGGAGCAGTACTTC.

On this clone: The sample holds other DNA sequences that translate to the same CDR3. This chain uses TRBV7-3 with TRBJ1-1; the D gene is possibly TRBD1 (5 bases). The ends were cut back, 1 base at V and 5 bases at J, with 8 bases in the middle. CDR3 length: 13 residues. Germline CDR1 SGHTA, CDR2 FQGTGA. The CDR3 here is CASSLRGDTEAFF. The CDR3 nucleotides are TGTGCCAGCAGCTTAAGGGGGGATACTGAAGCTTTCTTT.

V is TRBV15 and J is TRBJ2-7; D might be TRBD2 (6 bases). This CDR3 spans 15 amino acids. Trimming removed 0 bases at V and 2 bases at J, with 11 bases between. From germline, CDR1 is LNHNV and CDR2 YYDKDF (reference sequence). The CDR3 DNA follows: TGTGCCACCAGCAGAGATCGGGAGACCACCTACGAGCAGTACTTC. The encoded protein is CATSRDRETTYEQYF. The variable domain in full, with the rest retrieved from reference TRBV15 and TRBJ2-7, is DAMVIQNPRYQVTQFGKPVTLSCSQTLNHNVMYWYQQKSSQAPKLLFHYYDKDFNNEADTPDNFQSRRPNTSFCFLDIRSPGLGDTAMYLCATSRDRETTYEQYFGPGTRLTVT.

This clone was seen once. J is TRBJ1-5 and V is TRBV5-8; the D is unclear. Germline V gene sequence: CDR1 SGHTS, CDR2 YDEGEE. V lost 0 bases, J lost 11 bases, and 15 bases lay in between. This CDR3 has 14 residues. As DNA, the CDR3 is TGTGCCAGCAGCTTGGGGGCTGGTTTCATGGCCCAGCATTTT. Its protein product is CASSLGAGFMAQHF.

V gene TRBV20-1 combines with J gene TRBJ1-6; 11 nucleotides align to TRBD1. V gave up 3 bases and J gave up 6 bases; unmatched junction bases: 4. Germline-derived CDR1 and CDR2 are DFQATT and SNEGSKA (reference sequence). CDR3 length equals 15 residues. The CDR3, as DNA: TGCAGTGCTAGTGGGACAGGGGGTTTTAATTCACCCCTCCACTTT. This sequence encodes CSASGTGGFNSPLHF.

Only one count was recorded for this clone. This rearrangement joins TRBV9 to TRBJ2-2, with D perhaps TRBD1 (6 bases). The CDR3 length is 15 residues. V gave up 3 bases and J gave up 7 bases, with 16 bases separating them. Germline CDR1 SGDLS, CDR2 YYNGEE. The CDR3 nucleotides read TGTGCCAGCAGCGAGGATGCCGGCAGGGGCGGGGAGCTGTTTTTT. Encoded protein: CASSEDAGRGGELFF.

The V and J genes are TRBV4-2 and TRBJ2-5; tentatively, D is TRBD2 (6 bases). V lost 1 base to trimming and J lost 3 bases, with 12 bases between them. CDR3 length: 15 residues. In germline, CDR1 is LGHNA, CDR2 YNFKEQ. Here the CDR3 reads CASSQAGGVEETQYF. DNA of the CDR3: TGTGCCAGCAGCCAAGCAGGAGGGGTCGAAGAGACCCAGTACTTC.

The rearrangement links TRBV20-1 to TRBJ2-1, with unresolved D. Trimming removed 3 bases from V and 0 bases from J, with 9 bases in between. Germline V gene lookup returns CDR1 DFQATT and CDR2 SNEGSKA (reference sequence). The CDR3 length is 14 residues. The chain's CDR3 is CSASVTSSYNEQFF. In DNA, the CDR3 is TGCAGTGCTAGTGTCACGAGCTCCTACAATGAGCAGTTCTTC.

J is TRBJ1-1 and V is TRBV18, with D perhaps TRBD1 (6 bases). The V gene lost 3 bases and the J gene lost 8 bases, with 19 bases spanning the gap. Germline CDR1 and CDR2: KGHSH and LQKENI. The CDR3 sequence is 15 residues long. CDR3 sequence: CASSPILTGPPEAFF. The CDR3 DNA sequence: TGTGCCAGCTCACCTATTCTGACAGGACCACCGGAAGCTTTCTTT.

The chain links TRBV7-3 to TRBJ1-4; unclear D gene. Looked up from germline, CDR1 is SGHTA and CDR2 is FQGTGA. The CDR3 extends over 18 amino acids. V lost 5 bases, J lost 10 bases, and 29 bases lay in between. CDR3 amino acids: CASSPHPDTGKPRGKLFF. For the CDR3, the DNA is TGTGCCAGCAGCCCCCATCCTGATACCGGAAAGCCGCGAGGAAAACTGTTTTTT.

The chain uses TRBV3-1 (or the pseudogene TRBV3-2) and TRBJ2-1; 9 bases fit TRBD2. In germline, CDR1 is LGHDT, CDR2 YNNKEL (reference sequence). The CDR3 covers 16 residues. Trimming took 4 bases from V and 7 from J; bases not matched to a gene: 11. In DNA form, the CDR3 reads TGTGCCAGCAGCCCCAAGGAGCGGGGGGCCTGGAATGAGCAGTTCTTC. Translation gives CASSPKERGAWNEQFF.

The V and J genes are TRBV29-1 and TRBJ1-1, with D unresolved. The V gene's germline CDR1 is SQVTM and CDR2 ANQGSEA. This CDR3 is 12 amino acids long. The CDR3 DNA reads as TGCGCTGGGCAGGAAACGAACACTGAAGCTTTCTTT. Amino acids: CAGQETNTEAFF.